This T cell receptor (beta chain) was sequenced in a study of T cells in Graves' hyperthyroidism and ophthalmopathy. V lost 1 base and J lost 8; bases outside the gene matches: 9. The CDR3 consists of 16 residues. Looked up from germline, CDR1 is SGHAT and CDR2 is FQNNGV. This clonotype was recorded many times. Patients showing uncontrolled infection, other autoimmune disease, pregnancy or lactation were ineligible. Regions amplified from RNA transcripts were the TCR beta CDR3 regions. HTBI primers were employed in a first-round RT-PCR of the TCR CDR3. TCRdb reanalysed the multiplex PCR reads using MiXCR and keeps one entry per CDR3 protein. The sample holds roughly 300,000 distinct CDR3 sequences, approximately 18% seen once.

The sample taken for sequencing was blood. The chain joins TRBV11-2 to TRBJ1-4, with 8 bases that match TRBD1. The receptor comes from a woman in her fifties or sixties with Graves' hyperthyroidism. The CDR3 region has the DNA TGTGCCAGCAGCTTAGGTCGGACAGGGCTCGGGGAAAAACTGTTTTTT. It translates to CASSLGRTGLGEKLFF.